This T cell receptor beta chain was documented in a study of blood T cell repertoires in COVID-19. About the research overall: Researchers got acute and convalescent COVID-19 samples from the United States, Italy and Spain. The cDNA or gDNA used as material had been derived from T cells, B-cell-depleted T cells, or PBMCs.

This clone was found a few times. Source study methods: Reference gene primer amplification gave nucleated cell count estimates. Only in-frame clones appear in the TCRdb table, and some are missing; sequencing was by immunoSEQ multiplex PCR. The V and J calls and clone size were taken over from that table, and D and trimming were inferred from the DNA. The table includes about 200,000 clones, about 85% detected once. The CDR3 runs to 15 residues. Germline-derived CDR1 and CDR2 are LGHDT and YNNKEL (reference sequence). Trimming pared 0 bases from V and 4 bases from J, leaving 9 bases between. The chain employs TRBV3-1 (or the pseudogene TRBV3-2) and TRBJ1-4; the D is unclear. The receptor was isolated from a woman older than 75 with acute or convalescent COVID-19. Sequencing input: peripheral blood. The CDR3 sequence: CASSQEGWFNEKLFF. DNA for the CDR3: TGTGCCAGCAGCCAAGAGGGCTGGTTTAATGAAAAACTGTTTTTT.